A single sample gave rise to the 9 T cell receptor beta chains below, sequenced in a study of cytomegalovirus exposure and HLA in healthy donors (dated by TCRdb to 2016 to 2017). Libraries were made using the immunoSEQ multiplex PCR assay. For the multiplex PCR, a mixture combining 60 forward primers for TCR Vbeta segments and 13 reverse primers for TCR Jbeta segments was used. What TCRdb holds here is the immuneACCESS table cut down to in-frame rearrangements. Part of the clones is not present; checked against another copy, under half of the missing clones reflect an unresolved V gene, and the others are unexplained. This sample holds under 150,000 clones; about four fifths were observed only once. The ten largest account for 1.8% of the sample. Sequenced material: PBMCs. The receptors come from a man in his late teens or twenties in good health and CMV-seronegative.

The chain employs TRBV7-9 and TRBJ2-5, with D possibly being TRBD1 (6 bases). CDR3 length: 14 residues. Germline V gene data show CDR1 as SEHNR and CDR2 as FQNEAQ (reference sequence). V gave up 6 bases and J gave up 1 base, with 12 bases separating them. The CDR3 DNA reads TGTGCCAGCAGTTTACAGGGATCCCAAGAGACCCAGTACTTC. This gives the protein CASSLQGSQETQYF.

V is TRBV5-1 and J is TRBJ2-2; tentative D call: TRBD2 (5 bases). Germline-derived CDR1 and CDR2 are SGHRS and YFSETQ. The V end was cut by 5 bases, the J end by 4 bases, with 9 bases between. The length of the CDR3 is 13 residues. The CDR3 bases are TGCGCCAGCAGTTCCGGAGGCACCGGGGAGCTGTTTTTT. Its protein product is CASSSGGTGELFF. Supplemented by reference TRBV5-1 and TRBJ2-2, the full variable domain reads KAGVTQTPRYLIKTRGQQVTLSCSPISGHRSVSWYQQTPGQGLQFLFEYFSETQRNKGNFPGRFSGRQFSNSRSEMNVSTLELGDSALYLCASSSGGTGELFFGEGSRLTVL.

J is TRBJ1-2 and V is TRBV6-5; 11 bases match TRBD1. Germline trimming cut 0 bases from V and 8 bases from J; bases unmatched to any gene: 8. The CDR3 spans 16 residues. The germline V gene encodes CDR1 MNHEY and CDR2 SVGAGI. Here the CDR3 reads CASSYSTGQGAGGYTF. In nucleotides, the CDR3 is TGTGCCAGCAGTTACTCGACTGGACAGGGGGCAGGGGGCTACACCTTC.

The V and J genes are TRBV5-1 and TRBJ2-1; 7 positions match TRBD2. The junction had 11 bases not matched to a gene; V was cut back by 3 bases and J by 5 bases. The CDR3 covers 16 residues. CDR1 and CDR2 from the germline V gene are SGHRS and YFSETQ. Here the CDR3 DNA reads TGCGCCAGCAGCTCCGGGGGGATCTACGTCGACAATGAGCAGTTCTTC. Its translation is CASSSGGIYVDNEQFF. Combining the CDR3 with reference TRBV5-1 and TRBJ2-1 gives the whole variable domain KAGVTQTPRYLIKTRGQQVTLSCSPISGHRSVSWYQQTPGQGLQFLFEYFSETQRNKGNFPGRFSGRQFSNSRSEMNVSTLELGDSALYLCASSSGGIYVDNEQFFGPGTRLTVL.

This sequence joins TRBV5-1 and TRBJ2-1; 8 positions agree with TRBD1. CDR1 is SGHRS, CDR2 YFSETQ, per germline. This CDR3 comprises 17 residues. Germline trimming cut 2 bases from V and 3 bases from J; bases unmatched to any gene: 10. The CDR3 bases are TGCGCCAGCAGCTTCTCTTCCGGACAGGGCTTCTACAATGAGCAGTTCTTC. Its protein is CASSFSSGQGFYNEQFF.

This rearrangement joins TRBV4-1 to TRBJ1-2; D is ambiguous. The CDR3 is made up of 17 amino acids. V was cut by 0 bases and J by 2 bases, with 16 bases left in between. The germline V gene encodes CDR1 MGHRA and CDR2 YSYEKL. CDR3 sequence (DNA): TGCGCCAGCAGCCAAGAAAGTTTTCTGGGGAGAAACTATGGCTACACCTTC. It codes for CASSQESFLGRNYGYTF.

The chain couples TRBV6-1 to TRBJ1-2; no clear D gene. Germline loops: CDR1 MNHNS, CDR2 SASEGT. The CDR3 sequence is 15 residues long. With 2 bases removed from V and 4 bases from J, the gap between germline ends came to 14 bases. CDR3 sequence reads: CASSETEGSVYGYTF. Written as DNA, the CDR3 is TGTGCCAGCAGTGAAACTGAGGGCTCCGTCTATGGCTACACCTTC.

The chain has TRBV13 and TRBJ2-1; the match to TRBD2 covers 10 bases. Germline lookup yields CDR1 PRHDT and CDR2 FYEKMQ (reference sequence). Germline trimming cut 6 bases from V and 12 bases from J; bases unmatched to any gene: 8. The CDR3 is made up of 13 amino acids. DNA of the CDR3: TGTGCCAGCAGTCTTGGGTTAGCGGGGGGGCAGTTCTTC. Amino acids: CASSLGLAGGQFF.

Only one count was recorded for this clone. The CDR3 coding sequence is TGTGCCAGCAGCTTAGCGCTTGCGGACGGGGAGCTGTTTTTT. This encodes CASSLALADGELFF. This sequence joins TRBV11-1 and TRBJ2-2; D is undetermined. The germline V gene encodes CDR1 SGHAT and CDR2 FQDESV (reference sequence). Trimming took off 0 bases at V and 7 bases at J, with 9 bases between the two ends. The CDR3 length is 14 residues.